The rows below give T cell receptor beta chains drawn from one sample of a study of vaccination effects on CD4 cells after COVID-19. No antigen has been assigned to these receptors. Using immunoSEQ multiplex PCR, the repertoire was profiled, and TCRdb retains in-frame clones only, with some absent. The sample lists 30,000 or so clones; 70% to 80% were seen once. The starting material was CD4+ T cells from PBMCs cultured without peptide, obtained before COVID-19 vaccination. These receptors came from a human donor who received a COVID-19 vaccine. Each CDR3 is given with its conserved first and last residue. A D gene is named only where the DNA matches it firmly. Rows may omit the clone size; those that give it use once, few, many or a size class.

J	V	size	D	DNA	CDR3
TRBJ2-2	TRBV9	NA	TRBD2	TGTGCCAGCAGCGAGGGGACTAGCGGGAGTCCCGGGGAGCTGTTTTTT	CASSEGTSGSPGELFF
TRBJ1-1	TRBV11-2	NA	NA	TGTGCCAGCAGCTTAGGGGGTCGCAGGGTGAACACTGAAGCTTTCTTT	CASSLGGRRVNTEAFF
TRBJ1-2	TRBV6-5	NA	NA	TGTGCCAGCAGCCAACAGGGAGTAAATGGCTACACCTTC	CASSQQGVNGYTF
TRBJ2-7	TRBV7-2	NA	NA	TGTGCCAGCAGCACAAGGCCCTCCTACGAGCAGTACTTC	CASSTRPSYEQYF
TRBJ1-2	TRBV27	NA	NA	TGTGCCAGCAGTTTAGCAGGGGCGTATGGCTACACCTTC	CASSLAGAYGYTF
TRBJ2-5	TRBV5-4	NA	TRBD2	TGTGCCAGCAGCTTACCCGGGGGGGCGGGAGAGACCCAGTACTTC	CASSLPGGAGETQYF
TRBJ2-2	TRBV27	NA	NA	TGTGCCAGCGGAAAGACGGGGAGAAGCACCGGGGAGCTGTTTTTT	CASGKTGRSTGELFF
TRBJ1-5	TRBV25-1	NA	TRBD1	TGTGCCAGCAGTGCGACAGGGGGCAATCAGCCCCAGCATTTT	CASSATGGNQPQHF
TRBJ1-3	TRBV5-6	NA	NA	TGTGCCAGCAGCTTCAGGAGCTCTGGAAACACCATATATTTT	CASSFRSSGNTIYF
TRBJ1-2	TRBV5-6	NA	NA	TGTGCCAGCAGCCCATCCAGGGATGACTACACCTTC	CASSPSRDDYTF
TRBJ2-3	TRBV7-9	NA	NA	TGTGCCAGCAGGCCACTTTTAGGGGATACGCAGTATTTT	CASRPLLGDTQYF
TRBJ2-3	TRBV7-2	NA	TRBD1	TGTGCCAGCTCCGGACAGGTCACAGATACGCAGTATTTT	CASSGQVTDTQYF
TRBJ1-2	TRBV24-1	NA	TRBD1	TGTGCCACCAGTGATACAGGGGGCGGCTATGGCTACACCTTC	CATSDTGGGYGYTF
TRBJ2-7	TRBV6-1	NA	NA	TGTGCCAGCAGTGATGGGAGGGAGCAGTACTTC	CASSDGREQYF
TRBJ2-5	TRBV3-1/TRBV3-2	NA	TRBD2	TGTGCCAGCAGCCAGATGGGACTAGTTGGGGCGTGGGAGACCCAGTACTTC	CASSQMGLVGAWETQYF
TRBJ1-2	TRBV4-1	NA	NA	TGCGCCAGCAGCCAAAGGGCCCCGGGCTATGGCTACACCTTC	CASSQRAPGYGYTF
TRBJ1-2	TRBV7-9	few	NA	TGTGCCAGCAGCTTCCCTCAGAGGGGCGATGGCTACACCTTC	CASSFPQRGDGYTF
TRBJ2-7	TRBV10-3	NA	TRBD1	TGTGCCATCAGCGAGACAGGGTATAATCACGAGCAGTACTTC	CAISETGYNHEQYF
TRBJ1-2	TRBV30	NA	NA	TGTGCCTGGAGTTCGAGGATTTGGGAAGGCTACACCTTC	CAWSSRIWEGYTF
TRBJ1-1	TRBV4-1	NA	NA	TGCGCCAGCAGCCAGGAAGGGGGAACTGAAGCTTTCTTT	CASSQEGGTEAFF
TRBJ2-3	TRBV4-2	NA	TRBD2	TGTGCCAGCAGCCCCTACGGACTAGCGGGAAACACAGATACGCAGTATTTT	CASSPYGLAGNTDTQYF
TRBJ2-7	TRBV30	once	NA	TGTGCCTGGAGTGTGCCAGGAAGGCAATTAGTAGGCGAGCAGTACTTC	CAWSVPGRQLVGEQYF
TRBJ2-2	TRBV5-1	NA	NA	TGCGCCAGCAGCTTGCGGAGGGGGCAATCAAAGACCGGGGAGCTGTTTTTT	CASSLRRGQSKTGELFF
TRBJ2-7	TRBV12-3/TRBV12-4	NA	NA	TGTGCCAGCAGTCCACCGAACTACGAGCAGTACTTC	CASSPPNYEQYF
TRBJ1-3	TRBV3-1/TRBV3-2	NA	TRBD1	TGTGCCAGCAGCCAAGTCATCAGGGGGTCTGGAAACACCATATATTTT	CASSQVIRGSGNTIYF
TRBJ2-2	TRBV19	few	TRBD1	TGTGCCAGTAGTTCCGGGACAGGGGTCACCGGGGAGCTGTTTTTT	CASSSGTGVTGELFF
TRBJ2-1	TRBV7-6	NA	TRBD2	TGTGCCAGCAGCTTAACGTCGGCTAGCGGGGACAATGAGCAGTTCTTC	CASSLTSASGDNEQFF
TRBJ1-3	TRBV6-6	NA	NA	TGTGCCAGCAGTTCAGGATCTGGAAACACCATATATTTT	CASSSGSGNTIYF
TRBJ2-1	TRBV11-3	once	NA	TGTGCCAGCAGCTTAACCGTAGACAATGAGCAGTTCTTC	CASSLTVDNEQFF
TRBJ1-2	TRBV6-5	NA	NA	TGTGCCAGCAGTTACTCGATGGAGGGCGCCGTGGATGGCTACACCTTC	CASSYSMEGAVDGYTF
TRBJ1-2	TRBV5-4	NA	NA	TGTGCCAGCAGCTCCGATCTCTATGGCTACACCTTC	CASSSDLYGYTF
TRBJ2-1	TRBV7-8	NA	NA	TGTGCCAGCAGCGGACGACAGGCGAATGAGCAGTTCTTC	CASSGRQANEQFF
TRBJ1-1	TRBV24-1	once	TRBD1	TGTGCCACCAGTGACAACACTGGGACAGGGGAGTATGAAGCTTTCTTT	CATSDNTGTGEYEAFF
TRBJ1-6	TRBV5-1	NA	TRBD1	TGCGCCAGCTCCCGGGGACAGGGGTTCTATTCACCCCTCCACTTT	CASSRGQGFYSPLHF
TRBJ2-1	TRBV10-3	NA	NA	TGTGCCATCAGGCAGGAGGGGGATGAGCAGTTCTTC	CAIRQEGDEQFF
TRBJ2-2	TRBV10-3	few	NA	TGTGCCATCAATGCAGACGCCCCCGGGGAGCTGTTTTTT	CAINADAPGELFF
TRBJ2-3	TRBV27	NA	NA	TGTGCCAGCAGTTTAGCGGATACGCAGTATTTT	CASSLADTQYF
TRBJ2-7	TRBV7-2	NA	TRBD2	TGTGCCAGCAGCTTAGCGCCGGGAGGATTCTACGAGCAGTACTTC	CASSLAPGGFYEQYF
TRBJ2-7	TRBV6-5	few	TRBD1	TGTGCCAGCAGTTACTCGGGGACAGGGTTGGGCGAGCAGTACTTC	CASSYSGTGLGEQYF
TRBJ2-7	TRBV29-1	NA	NA	TGCAGCGTTGAAGTAGGCGGAAGGGGCCGCTACGAGCAGTACTTC	CSVEVGGRGRYEQYF
TRBJ1-6	TRBV7-8	NA	NA	TGTGCCAGCAGCTTCGGGGCTTTGCCAAAAGCTTCACCCCTCCACTTT	CASSFGALPKASPLHF
TRBJ2-3	TRBV18	NA	NA	TGTGCCAGCTCACCCGGGCTCTTCACAGATACGCAGTATTTT	CASSPGLFTDTQYF
TRBJ2-1	TRBV12-3/TRBV12-4	NA	NA	TGTGCCAGCAGTTTAGTGCCGGGGGACCTCCCGTTCTTC	CASSLVPGDLPFF
TRBJ1-2	TRBV11-2	NA	TRBD1	TGTGCCAGCAGCTTATCATCTGACAGGGGGGTTGGCTACACCTTC	CASSLSSDRGVGYTF
TRBJ1-5	TRBV18	NA	NA	TGTGCCAGCTCACCCAGGGAGGGGAGCAATCAGCCCCAGCATTTT	CASSPREGSNQPQHF
TRBJ2-3	TRBV7-2	few	TRBD1	TGTGCCAGCAGCTTGGCCGGGACAGGGTTAACTAGCACAGATACGCAGTATTTT	CASSLAGTGLTSTDTQYF
TRBJ2-1	TRBV24-1	once	NA	TGTGCCACCAGTGATAGCTGGACGGGAAATGAGCAGTTCTTC	CATSDSWTGNEQFF
TRBJ1-3	TRBV4-1	NA	NA	TGCGCCAGCAGCTCCGGGGTTGGTACTGGAAACACCATATATTTT	CASSSGVGTGNTIYF
TRBJ2-5	TRBV15	NA	NA	TGTGCCACCAGCAGAGATAATCGGCAGCAAGAGACCCAGTACTTC	CATSRDNRQQETQYF
TRBJ1-1	TRBV5-1	NA	NA	TGCGCCAGCGTTGGGAACACTGAAGCTTTCTTT	CASVGNTEAFF
TRBJ2-1	TRBV4-2	NA	TRBD2	TGTGCCAGCAGCGTACGACTAGCGGGGTACAATGAGCAGTTCTTC	CASSVRLAGYNEQFF
TRBJ1-5	TRBV25-1	NA	NA	TGTGCCAGCAGTGATTCGTCGGTAACCGTCCGGGAACAGCCCCAGCATTTT	CASSDSSVTVREQPQHF
TRBJ1-1	TRBV3-1/TRBV3-2	NA	NA	TGTGCCAGCAGTCCAGGTTCGTTTCAGAACACTGAAGCTTTCTTT	CASSPGSFQNTEAFF